The 6 T cell receptor beta chains below were found in one sample sequenced in a study of PD-L1 blockade in urothelial cancer. Only in-frame clones appear in the TCRdb table, and some are missing; sequencing was by immunoSEQ multiplex PCR. Here the sample spans about 43,000 clones, 88% being singletons. Specimen: PBMCs, collected around atezolizumab (anti-PD-L1) treatment. These receptors were taken from a woman in her fifties or sixties with urothelial cancer.

The chain recombines TRBV29-1 with TRBJ1-2, with 12 bases fitting TRBD1. Looked up from germline, CDR1 is SQVTM and CDR2 is ANQGSEA. The CDR3 runs 13 residues. With 7 bases clipped from V and 8 bases from J, the junction kept 8 bases outside the gene matches. The CDR3 nucleotides are TGCAGCGCCCTGGGACAGGGGGCGGGCGGCTACACCTTC. It is translated as CSALGQGAGGYTF.

The V call is TRBV27, the J call TRBJ2-7, with a possible D match to TRBD2 (6 bases). The CDR3 has 12 residues. V dropped 3 bases and J dropped 6 bases, with 9 bases sitting between them. Germline V gives CDR1 MNHEY, CDR2 SMNVEV (reference sequence). The CDR3 loop reads CASSFMGGEQYF. For the CDR3, the DNA is TGTGCCAGCAGTTTTATGGGGGGCGAGCAGTACTTC.

This chain joins TRBV18 and TRBJ2-1; 10 nucleotides align to TRBD2. J was trimmed by 4 bases and V by 6 bases; bases with no gene match: 6. CDR1 and CDR2 from the germline V gene are KGHSH and LQKENI. CDR3 length: 15 amino acids. This CDR3 is CASSLLAGTYNEQFF. The CDR3 DNA follows: TGTGCCAGCTCGTTACTAGCGGGGACTTACAATGAGCAGTTCTTC.

The rearrangement links TRBV7-8 to TRBJ2-4; 7 positions agree with TRBD1. V was clipped by 5 bases and J by 6 bases; unmatched bases: 10. The CDR3 contains 15 residues. Germline V gene data show CDR1 as SGHVS and CDR2 as FQNEAQ. The CDR3 loop is CASSINRGVINIQYF. The CDR3, as DNA: TGTGCCAGCAGCATAAACAGGGGTGTCATAAACATTCAGTACTTC.

The J gene is TRBJ2-7, the V gene TRBV27; D is undetermined. Trimming removed 0 bases at V and 4 bases at J, with 13 bases between. The CDR3 runs 15 residues. Looked up from germline, CDR1 is MNHEY and CDR2 is SMNVEV (reference sequence). The CDR3 loop is CASSLSSPGMYEQYF. For the CDR3, the DNA is TGTGCCAGCAGTTTATCGAGTCCAGGAATGTACGAGCAGTACTTC.

This rearrangement joins TRBV6-6 to TRBJ2-7; D call uncertain. The CDR3 runs 14 residues. Trimming left V 2 bases short and J 3 bases short, with 11 bases between. Germline CDR1 reads MNHNY; CDR2 reads SVGAGI (reference sequence). This CDR3 reads CASSYHLADYEQYF. The CDR3 DNA sequence: TGTGCCAGCAGTTACCATTTAGCAGACTACGAGCAGTACTTC.